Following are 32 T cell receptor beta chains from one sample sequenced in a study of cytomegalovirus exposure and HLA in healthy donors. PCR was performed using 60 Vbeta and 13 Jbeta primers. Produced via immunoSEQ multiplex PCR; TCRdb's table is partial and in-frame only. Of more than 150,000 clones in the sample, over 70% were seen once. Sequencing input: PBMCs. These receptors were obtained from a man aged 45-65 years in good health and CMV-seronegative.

In nucleotides, the CDR3 is TGCAGCGTTGGGGGACTAGCGGGGATCAGCTACGAGCAGTACTTC. Translation: CSVGGLAGISYEQYF. This chain links TRBV29-1 with TRBJ2-7; 13 bases are shared with TRBD2. Per the germline V gene, CDR1 is SQVTM and CDR2 is ANQGSEA. This CDR3 has 15 residues. V gave up 4 bases and J gave up 3 bases; unmatched junction bases: 6.

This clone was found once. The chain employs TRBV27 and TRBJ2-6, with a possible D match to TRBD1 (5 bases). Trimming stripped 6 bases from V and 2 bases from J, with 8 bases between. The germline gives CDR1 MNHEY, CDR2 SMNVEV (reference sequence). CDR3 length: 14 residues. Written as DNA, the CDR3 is TGTGCCAGCAGCCAGGGCCCTGGGGCCAACGTCCTGACTTTC. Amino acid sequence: CASSQGPGANVLTF. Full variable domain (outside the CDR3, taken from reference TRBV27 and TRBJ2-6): EAQVTQNPRYLITVTGKKLTVTCSQNMNHEYMSWYRQDPGLGLRQIYYSMNVEVTDKGDVPEGYKVSRKEKRNFPLILESPSPNQTSLYFCASSQGPGANVLTFGAGSRLTVL.

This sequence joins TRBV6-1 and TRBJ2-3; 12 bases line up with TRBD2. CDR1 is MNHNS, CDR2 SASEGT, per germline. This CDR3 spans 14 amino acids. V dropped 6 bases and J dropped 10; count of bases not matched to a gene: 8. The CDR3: CASRSSGGAESQYF. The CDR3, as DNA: TGTGCCAGCAGATCTAGCGGGGGGGCAGAGTCGCAGTATTTT.

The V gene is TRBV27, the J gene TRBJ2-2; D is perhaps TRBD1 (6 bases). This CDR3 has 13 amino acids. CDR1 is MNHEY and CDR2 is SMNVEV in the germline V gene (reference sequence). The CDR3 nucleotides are TGTAGTACCGCCAGGGGAGACACCGGGGAGCTGTTTTTT. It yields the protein CSTARGDTGELFF.

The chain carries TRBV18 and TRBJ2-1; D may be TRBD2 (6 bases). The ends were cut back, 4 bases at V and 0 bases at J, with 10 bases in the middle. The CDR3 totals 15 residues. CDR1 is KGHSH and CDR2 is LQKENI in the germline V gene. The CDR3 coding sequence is TGTGCCAGCTCACTGCGGGATACCTCCTACAATGAGCAGTTCTTC. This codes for CASSLRDTSYNEQFF.

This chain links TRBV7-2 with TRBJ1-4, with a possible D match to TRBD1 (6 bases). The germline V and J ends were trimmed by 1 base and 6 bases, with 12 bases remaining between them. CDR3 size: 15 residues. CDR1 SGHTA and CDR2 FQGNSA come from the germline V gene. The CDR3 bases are TGTGCCAGCAGCTTAGGCGGGGGGCGGGATGAAAAACTGTTTTTT. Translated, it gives CASSLGGGRDEKLFF.

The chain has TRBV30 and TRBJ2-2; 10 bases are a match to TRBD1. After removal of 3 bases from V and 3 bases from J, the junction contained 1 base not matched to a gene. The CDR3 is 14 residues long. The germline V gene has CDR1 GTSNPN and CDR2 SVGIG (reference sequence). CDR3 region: CAWRDRGDTGELFF. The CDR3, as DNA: TGTGCCTGGAGGGACAGGGGGGACACCGGGGAGCTGTTTTTT.

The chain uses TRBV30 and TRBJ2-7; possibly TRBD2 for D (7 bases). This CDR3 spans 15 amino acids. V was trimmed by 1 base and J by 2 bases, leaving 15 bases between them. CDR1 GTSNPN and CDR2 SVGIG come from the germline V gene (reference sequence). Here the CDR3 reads CAWSGGGGGPYEQYF. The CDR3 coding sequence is TGTGCCTGGAGTGGAGGTGGCGGGGGCCCCTACGAGCAGTACTTC.

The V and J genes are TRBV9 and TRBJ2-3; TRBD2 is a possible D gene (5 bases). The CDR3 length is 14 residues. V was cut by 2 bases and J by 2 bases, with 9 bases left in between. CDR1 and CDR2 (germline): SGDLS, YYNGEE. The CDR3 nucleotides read TGTGCCAGCAGCGTGCGGGTCGACACAGATACGCAGTATTTT. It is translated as CASSVRVDTDTQYF.

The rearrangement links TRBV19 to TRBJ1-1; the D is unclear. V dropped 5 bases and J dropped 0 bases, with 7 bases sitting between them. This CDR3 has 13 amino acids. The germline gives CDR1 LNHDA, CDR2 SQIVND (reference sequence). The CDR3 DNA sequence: TGTGCCAGTAGTGCTACCTTGAACACTGAAGCTTTCTTT. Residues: CASSATLNTEAFF. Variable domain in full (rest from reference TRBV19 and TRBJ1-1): DGGITQSPKYLFRKEGQNVTLSCEQNLNHDAMYWYRQDPGQGLRLIYYSQIVNDFQKGDIAEGYSVSREKKESFPLTVTSAQKNPTAFYLCASSATLNTEAFFGQGTRLTVV.

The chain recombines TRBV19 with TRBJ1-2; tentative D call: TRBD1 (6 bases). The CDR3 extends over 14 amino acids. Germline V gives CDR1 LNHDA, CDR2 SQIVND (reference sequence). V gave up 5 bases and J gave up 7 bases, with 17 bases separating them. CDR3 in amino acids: CASSARQGIGGYTF. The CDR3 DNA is TGTGCCAGTAGTGCCCGCCAGGGGATCGGTGGCTACACCTTC.

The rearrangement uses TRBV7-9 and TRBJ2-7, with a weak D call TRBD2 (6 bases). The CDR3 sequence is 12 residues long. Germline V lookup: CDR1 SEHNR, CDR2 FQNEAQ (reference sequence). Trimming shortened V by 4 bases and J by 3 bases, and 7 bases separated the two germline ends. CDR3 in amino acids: CASSWGVYEQYF. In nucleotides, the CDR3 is TGTGCCAGCAGCTGGGGGGTCTACGAGCAGTACTTC.

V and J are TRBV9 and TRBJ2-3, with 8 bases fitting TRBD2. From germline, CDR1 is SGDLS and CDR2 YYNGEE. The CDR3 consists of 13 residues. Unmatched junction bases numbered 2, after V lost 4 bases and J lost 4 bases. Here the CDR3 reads CASSHGGADTQYF. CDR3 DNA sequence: TGTGCCAGCAGCCACGGGGGGGCAGATACGCAGTATTTT.

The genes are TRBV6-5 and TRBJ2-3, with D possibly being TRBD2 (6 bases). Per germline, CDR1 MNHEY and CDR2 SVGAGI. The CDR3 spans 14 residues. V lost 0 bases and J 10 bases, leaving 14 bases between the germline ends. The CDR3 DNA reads TGTGCCAGCAGTTACTCAAAGGGCGGGGATCCGCAGTATTTT. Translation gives CASSYSKGGDPQYF.

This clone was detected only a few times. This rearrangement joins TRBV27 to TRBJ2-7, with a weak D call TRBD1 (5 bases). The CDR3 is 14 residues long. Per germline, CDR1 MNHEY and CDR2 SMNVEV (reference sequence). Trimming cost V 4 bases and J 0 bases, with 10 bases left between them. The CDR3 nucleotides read TGTGCCAGCAGTTCGGGCAGGGCCTCCTACGAGCAGTACTTC. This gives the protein CASSSGRASYEQYF.

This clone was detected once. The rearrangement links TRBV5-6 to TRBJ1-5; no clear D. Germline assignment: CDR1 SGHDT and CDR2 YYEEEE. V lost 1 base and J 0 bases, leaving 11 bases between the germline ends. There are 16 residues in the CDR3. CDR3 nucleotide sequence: TGTGCCAGCAGCTTGCGCGGGTTTTATAGCAATCAGCCCCAGCATTTT. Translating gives CASSLRGFYSNQPQHF.

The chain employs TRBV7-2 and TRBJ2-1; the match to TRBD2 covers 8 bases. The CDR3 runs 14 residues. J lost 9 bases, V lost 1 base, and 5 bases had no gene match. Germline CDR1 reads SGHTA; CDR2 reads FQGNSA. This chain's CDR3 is CASSLVGGAGEQFF. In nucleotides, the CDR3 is TGTGCCAGCAGCTTAGTCGGGGGGGCCGGTGAGCAGTTCTTC. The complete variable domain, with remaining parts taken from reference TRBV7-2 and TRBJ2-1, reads GAGVSQSPSNKVTEKGKDVELRCDPISGHTALYWYRQSLGQGLEFLIYFQGNSAPDKSGLPSDRFSAERTGGSVSTLTIQRTQQEDSAVYLCASSLVGGAGEQFFGPGTRLTVL.

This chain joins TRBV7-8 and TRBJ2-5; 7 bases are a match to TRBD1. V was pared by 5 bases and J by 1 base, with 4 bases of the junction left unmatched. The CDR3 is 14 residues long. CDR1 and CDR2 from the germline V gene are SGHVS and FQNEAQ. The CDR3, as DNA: TGTGCCAGCAGCGCCGGGACAGCCCAAGAGACCCAGTACTTC. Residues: CASSAGTAQETQYF.

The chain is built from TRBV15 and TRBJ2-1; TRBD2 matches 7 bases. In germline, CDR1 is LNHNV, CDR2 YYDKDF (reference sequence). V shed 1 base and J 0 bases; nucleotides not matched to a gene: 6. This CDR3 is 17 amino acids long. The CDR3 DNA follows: TGTGCCACCAGCAGAGTTGAGCGGGGAAGCTCCTACAATGAGCAGTTCTTC. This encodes CATSRVERGSSYNEQFF.

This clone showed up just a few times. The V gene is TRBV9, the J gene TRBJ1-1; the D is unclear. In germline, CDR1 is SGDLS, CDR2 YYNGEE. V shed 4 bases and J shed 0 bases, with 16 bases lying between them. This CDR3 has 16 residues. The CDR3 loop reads CASSSSPRKMNTEAFF. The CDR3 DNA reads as TGTGCCAGCAGCAGTAGTCCCAGGAAAATGAACACTGAAGCTTTCTTT.

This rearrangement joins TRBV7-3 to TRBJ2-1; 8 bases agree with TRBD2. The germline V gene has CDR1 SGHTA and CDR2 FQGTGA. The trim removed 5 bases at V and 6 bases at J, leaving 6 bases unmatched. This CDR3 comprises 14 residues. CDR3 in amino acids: CASSPGLAGNEQFF. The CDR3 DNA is TGTGCCAGCAGCCCCGGGCTAGCGGGCAATGAGCAGTTCTTC.

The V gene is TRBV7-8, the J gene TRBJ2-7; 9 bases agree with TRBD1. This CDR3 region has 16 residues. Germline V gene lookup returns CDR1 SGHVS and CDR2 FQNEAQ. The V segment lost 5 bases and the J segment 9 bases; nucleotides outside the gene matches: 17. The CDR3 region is CASSQTRDRVYGVQYF. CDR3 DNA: TGTGCCAGCAGCCAGACCCGGGACAGGGTTTATGGTGTGCAGTACTTC.

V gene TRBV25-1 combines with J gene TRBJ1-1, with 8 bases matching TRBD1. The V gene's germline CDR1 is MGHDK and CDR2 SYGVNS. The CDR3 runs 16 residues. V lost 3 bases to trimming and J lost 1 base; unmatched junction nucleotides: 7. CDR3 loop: CASSDRWGQENTEAFF. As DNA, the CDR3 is TGTGCCAGCAGTGACCGTTGGGGACAGGAGAACACTGAAGCTTTCTTT.

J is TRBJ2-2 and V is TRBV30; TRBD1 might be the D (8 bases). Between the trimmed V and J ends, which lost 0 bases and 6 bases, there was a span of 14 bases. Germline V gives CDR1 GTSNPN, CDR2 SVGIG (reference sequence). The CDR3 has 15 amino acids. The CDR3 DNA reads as TGTGCCTGGAGTGTACAGGGGGGGGGCTCCGGGGAGCTGTTTTTT. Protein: CAWSVQGGGSGELFF. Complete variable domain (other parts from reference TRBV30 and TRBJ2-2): SQTIHQWPATLVQPVGSPLSLECTVEGTSNPNLYWYRQAAGRGLQLLFYSVGIGQISSEVPQNLSASRPQDRQFILSSKKLLLSDSGFYLCAWSVQGGGSGELFFGEGSRLTVL.

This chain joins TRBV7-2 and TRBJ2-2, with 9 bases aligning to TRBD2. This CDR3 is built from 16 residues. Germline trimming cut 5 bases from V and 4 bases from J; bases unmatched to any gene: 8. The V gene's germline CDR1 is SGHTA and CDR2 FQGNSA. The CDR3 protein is CASSPLGGGATGELFF. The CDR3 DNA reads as TGTGCCAGCAGCCCCCTTGGCGGGGGGGCCACCGGGGAGCTGTTTTTT.

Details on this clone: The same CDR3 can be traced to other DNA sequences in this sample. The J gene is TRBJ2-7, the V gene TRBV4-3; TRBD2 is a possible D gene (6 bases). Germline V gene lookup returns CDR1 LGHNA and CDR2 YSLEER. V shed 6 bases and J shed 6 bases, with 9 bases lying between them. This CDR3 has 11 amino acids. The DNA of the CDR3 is TGCGCCAGCAGTAGGGGAGGCGAGCAGTACTTC. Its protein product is CASSRGGEQYF.

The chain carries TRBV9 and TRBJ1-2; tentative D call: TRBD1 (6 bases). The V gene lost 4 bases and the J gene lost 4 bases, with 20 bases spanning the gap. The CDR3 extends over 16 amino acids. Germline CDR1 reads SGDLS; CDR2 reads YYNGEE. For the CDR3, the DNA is TGTGCCAGCAGCTTCGTAAACAGGGCCCGGGGCTATGGCTACACCTTC. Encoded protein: CASSFVNRARGYGYTF.

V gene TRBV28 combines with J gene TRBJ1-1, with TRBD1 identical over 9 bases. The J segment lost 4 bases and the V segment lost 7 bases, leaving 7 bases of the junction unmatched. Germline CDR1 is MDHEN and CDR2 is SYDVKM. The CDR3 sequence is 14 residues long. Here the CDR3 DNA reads TGTGCCAGCAAATCCGGGACAGGGTTCACTGAAGCTTTCTTT. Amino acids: CASKSGTGFTEAFF.

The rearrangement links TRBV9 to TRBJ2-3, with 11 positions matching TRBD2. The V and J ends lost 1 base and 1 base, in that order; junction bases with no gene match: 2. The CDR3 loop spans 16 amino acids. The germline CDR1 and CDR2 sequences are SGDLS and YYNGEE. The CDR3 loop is CASSVSSGGRTDTQYF. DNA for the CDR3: TGTGCCAGCAGCGTATCTAGCGGGGGGCGCACAGATACGCAGTATTTT.

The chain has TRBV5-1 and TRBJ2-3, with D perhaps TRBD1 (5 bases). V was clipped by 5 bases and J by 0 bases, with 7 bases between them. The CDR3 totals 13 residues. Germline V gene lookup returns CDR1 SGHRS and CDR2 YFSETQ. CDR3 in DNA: TGCGCCAGCAGAAAGGGGAGCACAGATACGCAGTATTTT. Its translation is CASRKGSTDTQYF. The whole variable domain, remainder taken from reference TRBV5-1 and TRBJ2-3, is KAGVTQTPRYLIKTRGQQVTLSCSPISGHRSVSWYQQTPGQGLQFLFEYFSETQRNKGNFPGRFSGRQFSNSRSEMNVSTLELGDSALYLCASRKGSTDTQYFGPGTRLTVL.

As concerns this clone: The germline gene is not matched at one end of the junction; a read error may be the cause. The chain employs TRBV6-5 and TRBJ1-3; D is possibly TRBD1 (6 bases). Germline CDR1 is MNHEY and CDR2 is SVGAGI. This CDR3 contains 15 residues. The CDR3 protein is CASSDSRGTGNTIYF. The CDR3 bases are TGTGCCAGCAGTGACTCCAGGGGAACTGGAAACACCATATATTTT.

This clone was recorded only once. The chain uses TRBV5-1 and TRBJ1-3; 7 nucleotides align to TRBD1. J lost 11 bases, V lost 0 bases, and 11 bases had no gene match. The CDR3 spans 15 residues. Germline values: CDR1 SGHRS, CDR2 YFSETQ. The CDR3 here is CASSLATGSTGAIYF. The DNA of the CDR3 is TGCGCCAGCAGCTTGGCCACCGGATCAACAGGGGCCATATATTTT.